This T cell receptor (beta chain) was found in a study of T cell responses to AZD1222 COVID-19 vaccine. Regarding this clone: The target antigen is unknown.

Data came from immunoSEQ multiplex PCR; TCRdb stores just in-frame clones and leaves some out. The sample gives some 130,000 clones, approximately 85% of which show up once; approximately 8% is in the top ten. General study results and limits: At study baseline, merely six AZD1222 recipients were seropositive. White British ancestry dominated among donors, who included more females, and clonal diversity was possibly underestimated. With two AZD1222 doses given, Spike-specific TCR breadth and depth both rose.

Germline CDR1 is KGHSH and CDR2 is LQKENI. The CDR3 runs to 14 residues. After removal of 8 bases from V and 6 bases from J, the junction contained 6 bases not matched to a gene. The TCR sequence derives from an adult who received the MenACWY meningococcal vaccine as a control. The starting material was peripheral blood, obtained 28 days after the second dose of the MenACWY control vaccine. The V and J genes are TRBV18 and TRBJ2-2; 10 nucleotides align to TRBD1. The CDR3 here is CASHRDRGSGELFF. CDR3 nucleotides: TGTGCCAGCCACCGGGACAGGGGATCCGGGGAGCTGTTTTTT.